The clone carrying this T cell receptor beta chain was recorded at least ten times. Antigen specificity is unknown. Germline assignment: CDR1 SGDLS and CDR2 YYNGEE. Trimming stripped 7 bases from V and 2 bases from J, with 13 bases between. The CDR3 runs 15 residues. This sample was included in a study of CD8 T cells in ankylosing spondylitis. Quantitative molecular-barcoded 5'-RACE generated the TCR beta libraries. Via MiXCR, TCRdb re-called the 5' RACE reads, giving one row per CDR3 protein. Seen here are about 39,000 distinct CDR3 sequences, 4% observed once, and the top ten hold roughly 4.2%. The study, taken as a whole, reports: Both synovial fluid and blood in reactive arthritis had previously been reported to carry some motif variants. Ankylosing spondylitis blood appeared to carry a characteristic TCR beta motif of several highly homologous variants. From matched ankylosing spondylitis synovial fluid, disease-linked clones were reportedly recovered at significantly enriched levels.

The chain employs TRBV9 and TRBJ2-6; weak D call: TRBD1 (6 bases). This clonotype was sampled from a female donor with ankylosing spondylitis or in good health (not recorded which). Sequencing was carried out using blood, either unsorted or a sorted T cell fraction (not recorded which). This CDR3 is CASGKYRAGANVLTF. In DNA form, the CDR3 reads TGTGCCAGCGGAAAATACAGGGCTGGGGCCAACGTCCTGACTTTC. Using reference TRBV9 and TRBJ2-6 for the parts outside the CDR3, the full variable domain is DSGVTQTPKHLITATGQRVTLRCSPRSGDLSVYWYQQSLDQGLQFLIQYYNGEERAKGNILERFSAQQFPDLHSELNLSSLELGDSALYFCASGKYRAGANVLTFGAGSRLTVL.